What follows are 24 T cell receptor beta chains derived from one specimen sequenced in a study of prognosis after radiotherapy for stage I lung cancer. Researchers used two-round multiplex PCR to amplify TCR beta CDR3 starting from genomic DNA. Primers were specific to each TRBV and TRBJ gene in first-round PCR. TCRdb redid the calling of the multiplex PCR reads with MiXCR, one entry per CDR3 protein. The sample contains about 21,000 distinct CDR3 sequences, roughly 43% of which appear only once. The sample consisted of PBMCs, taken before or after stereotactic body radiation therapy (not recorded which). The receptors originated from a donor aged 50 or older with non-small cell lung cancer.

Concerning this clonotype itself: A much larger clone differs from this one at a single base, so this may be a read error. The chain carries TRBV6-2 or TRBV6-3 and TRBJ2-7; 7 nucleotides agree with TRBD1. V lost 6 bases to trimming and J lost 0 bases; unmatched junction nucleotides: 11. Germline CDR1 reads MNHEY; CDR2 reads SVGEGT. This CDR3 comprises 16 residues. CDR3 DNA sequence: TGTGCCAGCAGCGACCCCAGGGGGTCCGTCTCCTACGAGCAGTACTTC. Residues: CASSDPRGSVSYEQYF.

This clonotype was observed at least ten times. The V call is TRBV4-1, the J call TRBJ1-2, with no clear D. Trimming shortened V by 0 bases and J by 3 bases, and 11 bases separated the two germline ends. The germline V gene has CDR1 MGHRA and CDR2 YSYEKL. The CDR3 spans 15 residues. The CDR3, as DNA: TGCGCCAGCAGCCAAGACCCAGCCGCGGACTATGGCTACACCTTC. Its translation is CASSQDPAADYGYTF.

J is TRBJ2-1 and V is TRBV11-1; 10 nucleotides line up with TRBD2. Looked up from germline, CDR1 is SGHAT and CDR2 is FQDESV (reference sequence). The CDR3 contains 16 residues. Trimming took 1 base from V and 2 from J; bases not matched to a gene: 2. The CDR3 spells CASSLGTSGTYNEQFF. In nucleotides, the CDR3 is TGTGCCAGCAGCTTAGGGACTAGCGGAACCTACAATGAGCAGTTCTTC.

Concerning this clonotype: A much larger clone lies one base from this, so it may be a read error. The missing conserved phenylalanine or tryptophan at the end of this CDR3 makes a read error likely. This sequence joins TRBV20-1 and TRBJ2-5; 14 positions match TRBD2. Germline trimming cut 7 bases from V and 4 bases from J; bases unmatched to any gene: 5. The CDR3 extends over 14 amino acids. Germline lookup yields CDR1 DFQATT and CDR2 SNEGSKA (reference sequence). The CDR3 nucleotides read TGCAGTGGAAACGGACTAGCGGGAGGAGAGACCCAGTACTCC. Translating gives CSGNGLAGGETQYS.

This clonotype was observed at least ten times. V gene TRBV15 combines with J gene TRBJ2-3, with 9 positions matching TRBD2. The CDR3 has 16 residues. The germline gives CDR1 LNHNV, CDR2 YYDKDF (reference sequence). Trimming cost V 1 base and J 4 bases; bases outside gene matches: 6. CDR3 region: CATSRAAGGPPDTQYF. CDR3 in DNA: TGTGCCACCAGCAGAGCGGCGGGAGGGCCTCCAGATACGCAGTATTTT.

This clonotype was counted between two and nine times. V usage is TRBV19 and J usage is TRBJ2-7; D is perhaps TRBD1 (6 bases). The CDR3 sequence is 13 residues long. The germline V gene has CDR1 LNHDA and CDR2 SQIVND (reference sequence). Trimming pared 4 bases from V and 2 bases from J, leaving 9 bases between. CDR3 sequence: CASSTYRAYEQYF. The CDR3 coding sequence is TGTGCCAGTAGTACCTACAGGGCCTACGAGCAGTACTTC.

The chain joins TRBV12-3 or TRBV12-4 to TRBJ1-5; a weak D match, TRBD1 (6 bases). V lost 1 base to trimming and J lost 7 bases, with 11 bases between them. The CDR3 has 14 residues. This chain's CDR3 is CASSLGTVRQPQHF. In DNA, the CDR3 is TGTGCCAGCAGTTTAGGGACAGTCAGACAGCCCCAGCATTTT.

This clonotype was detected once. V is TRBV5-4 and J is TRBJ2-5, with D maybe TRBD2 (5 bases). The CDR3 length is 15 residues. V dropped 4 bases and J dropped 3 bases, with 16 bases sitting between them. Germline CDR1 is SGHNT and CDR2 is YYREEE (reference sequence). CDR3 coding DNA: TGTGCCAGCAGCCTCCCCGGTGGAGCGGAAGAGACCCAGTACTTC. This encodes CASSLPGGAEETQYF. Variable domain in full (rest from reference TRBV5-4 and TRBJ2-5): ETGVTQSPTHLIKTRGQQVTLRCSSQSGHNTVSWYQQALGQGPQFIFQYYREEENGRGNFPPRFSGLQFPNYSSELNVNALELDDSALYLCASSLPGGAEETQYFGPGTRLLVL.

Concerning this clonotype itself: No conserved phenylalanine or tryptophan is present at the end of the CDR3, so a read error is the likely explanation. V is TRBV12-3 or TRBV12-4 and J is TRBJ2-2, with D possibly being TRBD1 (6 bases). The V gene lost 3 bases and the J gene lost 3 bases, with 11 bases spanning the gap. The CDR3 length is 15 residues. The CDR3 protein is CASSFQQGYTGELFS. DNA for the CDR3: TGTGCCAGCAGTTTCCAACAGGGTTACACCGGGGAGCTGTTTTCT.

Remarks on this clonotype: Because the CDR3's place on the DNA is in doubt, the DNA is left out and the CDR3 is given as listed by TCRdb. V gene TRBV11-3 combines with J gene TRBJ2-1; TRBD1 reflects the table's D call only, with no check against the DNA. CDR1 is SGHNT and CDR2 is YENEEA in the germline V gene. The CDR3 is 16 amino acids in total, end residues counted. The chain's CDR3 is CASSLVGQGSYNEHFF.

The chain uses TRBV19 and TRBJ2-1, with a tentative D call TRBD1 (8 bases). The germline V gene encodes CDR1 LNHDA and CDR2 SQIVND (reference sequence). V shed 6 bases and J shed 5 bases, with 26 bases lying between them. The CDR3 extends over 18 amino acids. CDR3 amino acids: CASRDHQGAGVMNNEQFF. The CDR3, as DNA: TGTGCCAGTAGAGATCACCAGGGGGCGGGAGTAATGAACAATGAGCAGTTCTTC.

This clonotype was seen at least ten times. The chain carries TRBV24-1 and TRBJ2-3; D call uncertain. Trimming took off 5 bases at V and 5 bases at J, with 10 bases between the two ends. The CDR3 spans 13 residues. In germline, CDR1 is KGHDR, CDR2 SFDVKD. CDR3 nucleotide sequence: TGTGCCACCAGTGCCCTCTGGGGAGATACGCAGTATTTT. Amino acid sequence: CATSALWGDTQYF.

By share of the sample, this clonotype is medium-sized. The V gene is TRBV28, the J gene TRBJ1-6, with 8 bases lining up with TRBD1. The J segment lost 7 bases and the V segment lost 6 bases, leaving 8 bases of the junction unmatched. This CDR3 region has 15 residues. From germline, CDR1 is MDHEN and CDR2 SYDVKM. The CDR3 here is CASRRTGNRNSPLHF. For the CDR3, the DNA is TGTGCCAGCAGAAGGACAGGGAACCGGAATTCACCCCTCCACTTT.

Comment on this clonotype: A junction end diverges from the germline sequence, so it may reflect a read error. The CDR3 region has the DNA TGTGCCAGTAGTGGGACATCCCAAGATACCCAGTACTTC. Its protein is CASSGTSQDTQYF. The J gene is TRBJ2-5, the V gene TRBV19; maybe TRBD1 (6 bases). The CDR3 extends over 13 amino acids. CDR1 LNHDA and CDR2 SQIVND come from the germline V gene (reference sequence).

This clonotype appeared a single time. The CDR3 region is CASSAAGTGISIEQYF. The CDR3 nucleotides read TGTGCCAGCAGCGCAGCCGGGACAGGGATAAGCATCGAGCAGTACTTC. This chain joins TRBV11-2 and TRBJ2-7; TRBD1 agrees at 9 bases. With 5 bases clipped from V and 6 bases from J, the junction kept 14 bases outside the gene matches. The length of the CDR3 is 16 residues. Germline V CDR1 and CDR2: SGHAT, FQNNGV.

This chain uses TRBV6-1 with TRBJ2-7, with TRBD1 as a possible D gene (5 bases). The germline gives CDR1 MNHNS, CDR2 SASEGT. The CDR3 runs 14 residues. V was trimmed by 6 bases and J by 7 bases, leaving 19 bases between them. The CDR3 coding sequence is TGTGCCAGCAGCCATAATTGTGGGGCTGCAGAGCAGTACTTC. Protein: CASSHNCGAAEQYF.

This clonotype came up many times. CDR3 in DNA: TGTGCCAGCAGCCCACACAAAGGGACTAGCGGTCGCACAGATACGCAGTATTTT. Its translation: CASSPHKGTSGRTDTQYF. The chain uses TRBV7-9 and TRBJ2-3, with TRBD2 identical over 11 bases. The trim removed 5 bases at V and 1 base at J, leaving 11 bases unmatched. Germline values: CDR1 SEHNR, CDR2 FQNEAQ (reference sequence). The CDR3 loop spans 18 amino acids. The full variable domain, completed using reference TRBV7-9 and TRBJ2-3, is DTGVSQNPRHKITKRGQNVTFRCDPISEHNRLYWYRQTLGQGPEFLTYFQNEAQLEKSRLLSDRFSAERPKGSFSTLEIQRTEQGDSAMYLCASSPHKGTSGRTDTQYFGPGTRLTVL.

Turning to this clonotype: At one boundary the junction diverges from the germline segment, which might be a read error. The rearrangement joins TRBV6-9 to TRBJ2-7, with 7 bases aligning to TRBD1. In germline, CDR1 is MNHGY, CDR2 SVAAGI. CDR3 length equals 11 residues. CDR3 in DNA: TGCGCCAGCAGTTATACGACAGGGAAGTACTTC. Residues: CASSYTTGKYF.

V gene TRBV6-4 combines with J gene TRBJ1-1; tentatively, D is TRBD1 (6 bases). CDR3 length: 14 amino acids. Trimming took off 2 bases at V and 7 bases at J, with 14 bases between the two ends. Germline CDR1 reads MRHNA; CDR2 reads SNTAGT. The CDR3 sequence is CASSDTSRGNEAFF. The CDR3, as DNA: TGTGCCAGCAGTGACACGAGCAGGGGAAATGAAGCTTTCTTT.

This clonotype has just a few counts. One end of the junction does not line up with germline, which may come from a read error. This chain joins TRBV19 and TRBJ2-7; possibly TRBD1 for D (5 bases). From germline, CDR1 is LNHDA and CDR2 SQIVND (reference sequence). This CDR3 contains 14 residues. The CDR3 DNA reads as TGTGCCAGTAGACCGGAAGGGGTGGCCTACGAGAAGTACTTC. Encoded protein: CASRPEGVAYEKYF. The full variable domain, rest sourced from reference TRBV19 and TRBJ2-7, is DGGITQSPKYLFRKEGQNVTLSCEQNLNHDAMYWYRQDPGQGLRLIYYSQIVNDFQKGDIAEGYSVSREKKESFPLTVTSAQKNPTAFYLCASRPEGVAYEKYFGPGTRLTVT.

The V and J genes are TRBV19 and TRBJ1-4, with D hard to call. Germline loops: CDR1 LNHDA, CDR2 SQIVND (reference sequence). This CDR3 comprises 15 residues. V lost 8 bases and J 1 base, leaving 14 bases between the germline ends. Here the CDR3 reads CASSVDRLTNEKLFF. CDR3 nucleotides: TGTGCCAGTTCCGTGGACCGCTTAACTAATGAAAAACTGTTTTTT. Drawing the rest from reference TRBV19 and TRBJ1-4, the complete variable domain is DGGITQSPKYLFRKEGQNVTLSCEQNLNHDAMYWYRQDPGQGLRLIYYSQIVNDFQKGDIAEGYSVSREKKESFPLTVTSAQKNPTAFYLCASSVDRLTNEKLFFGSGTQLSVL.

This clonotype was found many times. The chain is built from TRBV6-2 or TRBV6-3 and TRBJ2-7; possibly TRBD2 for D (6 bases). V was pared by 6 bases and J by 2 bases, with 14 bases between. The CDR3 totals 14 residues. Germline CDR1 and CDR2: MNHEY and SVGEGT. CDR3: CASRRDEFTYEQYF. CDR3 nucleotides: TGTGCCAGCAGGCGGGACGAATTTACCTACGAGCAGTACTTC.

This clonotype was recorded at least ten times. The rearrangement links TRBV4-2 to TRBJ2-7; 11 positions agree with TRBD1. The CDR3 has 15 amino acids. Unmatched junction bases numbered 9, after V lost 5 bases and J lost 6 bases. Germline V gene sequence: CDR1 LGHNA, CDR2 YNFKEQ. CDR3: CASSLSQDRGREQYF. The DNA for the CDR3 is TGTGCCAGCAGCTTGTCCCAGGACAGGGGGCGCGAGCAGTACTTC.

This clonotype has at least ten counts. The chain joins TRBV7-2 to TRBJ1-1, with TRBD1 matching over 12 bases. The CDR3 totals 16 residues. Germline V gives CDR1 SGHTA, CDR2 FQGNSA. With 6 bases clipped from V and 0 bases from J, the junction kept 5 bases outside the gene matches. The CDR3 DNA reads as TGTGCCAGCAGTCGGGACAGGGGGCCTCTGAACACTGAAGCTTTCTTT. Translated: CASSRDRGPLNTEAFF.